One and the same sample provided the 9 T cell receptor beta chains below, sequenced in a study of T cell responses to AZD1222 COVID-19 vaccine. Sequencing was performed with immunoSEQ multiplex PCR; in TCRdb, only in-frame clones are kept and a portion is missing. The table shows roughly 130,000 clones, with about 88% occurring only once. The sample consisted of peripheral blood, taken on day 0 of AZD1222 vaccination. The receptors derive from an adult in good health.

The chain has TRBV28 and TRBJ2-7; D gene uncertain. Trimming pared 3 bases from V and 4 bases from J, leaving 13 bases between. The germline V gene has CDR1 MDHEN and CDR2 SYDVKM. The CDR3 is 14 amino acids. DNA for the CDR3: TGTGCCAGCAGTTTCGCAGCCCACTGGTACGAGCAGTACTTC. Amino acid sequence: CASSFAAHWYEQYF. Based on the CDR3 plus reference TRBV28 and TRBJ2-7, the full variable domain is DVKVTQSSRYLVKRTGEKVFLECVQDMDHENMFWYRQDPGLGLRLIYFSYDVKMKEKGDIPEGYSVSREKKERFSLILESASTNQTSMYLCASSFAAHWYEQYFGPGTRLTVT.

With regard to this clone: Other nucleotide sequences in the sample specify the same CDR3. CDR3 nucleotide sequence: TGCAGCGTTGAAACGGGAGGTACAGATACGCAGTATTTT. Residues: CSVETGGTDTQYF. The chain uses TRBV29-1 and TRBJ2-3; 7 positions match TRBD2. The junction had 2 bases not matched to a gene; V was cut back by 2 bases and J by 3 bases. This CDR3 is built from 13 residues. Germline loops: CDR1 SQVTM, CDR2 ANQGSEA.

Here the CDR3 DNA reads TGTGCCAGCAGTTTTGGGCTGGACACTGTGAGCTACACCTTC. It codes for CASSFGLDTVSYTF. The V call is TRBV27, the J call TRBJ1-2, with D perhaps matching TRBD1 (5 bases). This CDR3 spans 14 amino acids. V gave up 3 bases and J gave up 9 bases, with 17 bases separating them. Germline V CDR1 and CDR2: MNHEY, SMNVEV (reference sequence).

The chain carries TRBV10-3 and TRBJ1-5; D uncertain. The CDR3 has 14 residues. Trimming pared 6 bases from V and 9 bases from J, leaving 18 bases between. Germline assignment: CDR1 ENHRY and CDR2 SYGVKD. For the CDR3, the DNA is TGTGCCATCAGCCCTCAGGTTCCCCCGGCGCCCCAGCATTTT. Protein: CAISPQVPPAPQHF.

The chain carries TRBV10-3 and TRBJ2-2; D perhaps matches TRBD2 (6 bases). Germline V gene sequence: CDR1 ENHRY, CDR2 SYGVKD. This CDR3 has 15 amino acids. The germline V and J ends were trimmed by 4 bases and 5 bases, with 14 bases remaining between them. The CDR3 DNA sequence: TGTGCCATCAGTGGCTTAACGGGAGAGACCGGGGAGCTGTTTTTT. Amino acid sequence: CAISGLTGETGELFF.

This clone turned up a few times. The V gene is TRBV11-3, the J gene TRBJ1-1; D possibly corresponds to TRBD1 (6 bases). The V and J ends lost 3 bases and 3 bases respectively, with 11 bases between them. This CDR3 has 14 residues. Germline values: CDR1 SGHNT, CDR2 YENEEA. CDR3 DNA: TGTGCCAGCAGCTTTAGGGGGGGAGACACTGAAGCTTTCTTT. It codes for CASSFRGGDTEAFF.

J is TRBJ1-1 and V is TRBV28; no definite D call. V lost 7 bases and J lost 1, with 4 bases in between. CDR1 MDHEN and CDR2 SYDVKM come from the germline V gene. The CDR3 runs 11 residues. The CDR3 DNA is TGTGCCAGCATTACGAACACTGAAGCTTTCTTT. Translation gives CASITNTEAFF.

The CDR3 sequence is CASSQGLRAEAFF. In nucleotides, the CDR3 is TGTGCCAGCAGCCAAGGGTTACGGGCTGAAGCTTTCTTT. The chain couples TRBV14 to TRBJ1-1; no clear D. The V gene's germline CDR1 is SGHDN and CDR2 FVKESK. The CDR3 runs 13 residues. The ends were cut back, 1 base at V and 6 bases at J, with 9 bases in the middle.

The chain carries TRBV11-3 and TRBJ2-7, with TRBD1 as a possible D gene (6 bases). The CDR3 consists of 14 residues. Germline loops: CDR1 SGHNT, CDR2 YENEEA. The ends were cut back, 5 bases at V and 3 bases at J, with 14 bases in the middle. CDR3 loop: CASSPGQGNYEQYF. Written as DNA, the CDR3 is TGTGCCAGCAGCCCGGGACAAGGGAACTACGAGCAGTACTTC.